These 30 T cell receptor beta chains were all obtained from the same sample, sequenced in a study of T-cell memory formation after mild COVID-19. TCRdb re-derived calls from the 5' RACE reads in MiXCR, one entry per CDR3 protein. This table holds under 450,000 distinct CDR3 sequences, roughly 19% found once. Sequenced sample: PBMCs or a T cell subset sorted from them (not recorded which). All receptors come from a man aged 18 to 35 who had mild COVID-19 (a few samples of this study predate the infection). Cell type and time point are not known.

This chain connects TRBV4-3 to TRBJ2-2; 9 bases line up with TRBD1. The CDR3 totals 16 residues. The germline V gene encodes CDR1 LGHNA and CDR2 YSLEER. V shed 3 bases, J shed 6 bases, and the junction held 8 bases outside the gene matches. The CDR3 region is CASSQTGTGTAGELFF. The CDR3 DNA follows: TGCGCCAGCAGCCAGACCGGGACAGGGACCGCCGGGGAGCTGTTTTTT.

This clonotype was seen ten or more times. The J gene is TRBJ2-1, the V gene TRBV7-2; 12 positions agree with TRBD2. The CDR3 extends over 15 amino acids. The germline CDR1 and CDR2 sequences are SGHTA and FQGNSA. Trimming at V came to 5 bases and at J to 5 bases, leaving 4 bases not matched to a gene. CDR3 in DNA: TGTGCCAGCAGCAATCTAGCGGGGGGGCACAATGAGCAGTTCTTC. The encoded protein is CASSNLAGGHNEQFF.

The chain couples TRBV7-2 to TRBJ1-6, with 9 bases matching TRBD1. V shed 2 bases and J 7 bases; nucleotides not matched to a gene: 9. This CDR3 is 17 amino acids long. CDR1 SGHTA and CDR2 FQGNSA come from the germline V gene. The CDR3 DNA sequence: TGTGCCAGCAGCTTAAGGGGACAGGGAGTCAAGAATTCACCCCTCCACTTT. Its translation: CASSLRGQGVKNSPLHF. Looking up the rest from reference TRBV7-2 and TRBJ1-6 gives the full variable domain: GAGVSQSPSNKVTEKGKDVELRCDPISGHTALYWYRQSLGQGLEFLIYFQGNSAPDKSGLPSDRFSAERTGGSVSTLTIQRTQQEDSAVYLCASSLRGQGVKNSPLHFGNGTRLTVT.

This chain connects TRBV20-1 to TRBJ2-3; 8 bases fit TRBD2. This CDR3 comprises 15 residues. CDR1 is DFQATT, CDR2 SNEGSKA, per germline (reference sequence). The V gene end was trimmed by 6 bases and the J gene end by 2 bases; junction bases not matched to a gene: 10. CDR3: CSARPTSGNTDTQYF. CDR3 coding DNA: TGCAGTGCCCGCCCCACTAGCGGCAACACAGATACGCAGTATTTT.

The chain recombines TRBV4-3 with TRBJ2-1; D might be TRBD2 (6 bases). CDR1 and CDR2 (germline): LGHNA, YSLEER. V lost 4 bases to trimming and J lost 4 bases, with 23 bases between them. The CDR3 contains 18 residues. The CDR3 loop reads CASSPSGPWDGTYNEQFF. CDR3 sequence (DNA): TGCGCCAGCAGCCCAAGCGGGCCCTGGGACGGAACATACAATGAGCAGTTCTTC.

This clonotype showed up just a few times. The V and J genes are TRBV7-2 and TRBJ1-5; D not certain. This CDR3 has 15 residues. The V end was cut by 5 bases, the J end by 2 bases, with 13 bases between. The germline V gene has CDR1 SGHTA and CDR2 FQGNSA. The chain's CDR3 is CASSLVANGNQPQHF. The CDR3 DNA follows: TGTGCCAGCAGCCTCGTCGCGAACGGCAATCAGCCCCAGCATTTT.

This clonotype came up many times. Written as DNA, the CDR3 is TGTGCCAGCAGCTTGGGGCAGGGGGGTCAGCCCCAGCATTTT. Its protein is CASSLGQGGQPQHF. The chain is built from TRBV7-9 and TRBJ1-5, with TRBD1 matching over 7 bases. Trimming cost V 3 bases and J 6 bases; bases outside gene matches: 5. The V gene's germline CDR1 is SEHNR and CDR2 FQNEAQ (reference sequence). There are 14 residues in the CDR3.

The gene calls are TRBV3-2 and TRBJ1-1. TRBV3-2 is annotated as a pseudogene. The length of the CDR3 is 15 residues. The CDR3, as DNA: TGTGCCAGCAGCCAAGGGGCCCTTCATTGCCAAGAAGCTTTCTTT. It is translated as CASSQGALHCQEAFF.

The rearrangement joins TRBV6-1 to TRBJ2-6; D remains unclear. Trimming took off 7 bases at V and 0 bases at J, with 4 bases between the two ends. This CDR3 spans 13 amino acids. In germline, CDR1 is MNHNS, CDR2 SASEGT. CDR3 bases: TGTGCCAGCATGAGCTCTGGGGCCAACGTCCTGACTTTC. Its translation is CASMSSGANVLTF.

This clonotype was detected only a few times. This sequence joins TRBV9 and TRBJ2-2; 10 bases align to TRBD2. Trimming cost V 0 bases and J 6 bases; bases outside gene matches: 5. The CDR3 length is 16 residues. Germline loops: CDR1 SGDLS, CDR2 YYNGEE. CDR3 nucleotides: TGTGCCAGCAGCGTAGCGAGCGGGGGGGCCTCCGGGGAGCTGTTTTTT. This sequence encodes CASSVASGGASGELFF.

The chain carries TRBV29-1 and TRBJ2-5; 7 bases line up with TRBD2. This CDR3 has 15 residues. Unmatched junction bases numbered 9, after V lost 3 bases and J lost 2 bases. CDR1 is SQVTM and CDR2 is ANQGSEA in the germline V gene. CDR3 nucleotides: TGCAGCGTTGACTGGTGGGGGGGAGATCAAGAGACCCAGTACTTC. Its translation: CSVDWWGGDQETQYF.

In this sample, this clonotype turned up a few times. The chain couples TRBV4-3 to TRBJ2-2, with D tentatively TRBD1 (5 bases). The CDR3 covers 17 residues. V was cut by 0 bases and J by 0 bases, with 11 bases left in between. Germline-derived CDR1 and CDR2 are LGHNA and YSLEER. The CDR3 spells CASSQDPGPTNTGELFF. In DNA form, the CDR3 reads TGCGCCAGCAGCCAAGATCCAGGGCCGACGAACACCGGGGAGCTGTTTTTT.

This clonotype came up a few times. The chain joins TRBV20-1 to TRBJ1-5; 8 nucleotides line up with TRBD1. The CDR3 loop spans 15 amino acids. Germline CDR1 reads DFQATT; CDR2 reads SNEGSKA (reference sequence). V gave up 3 bases and J gave up 5 bases; unmatched junction bases: 9. The CDR3: CSASRSGGPHQPQHF. CDR3 coding DNA: TGCAGTGCTAGTCGGTCAGGGGGCCCCCATCAGCCCCAGCATTTT.

The V call is TRBV20-1, the J call TRBJ2-7, with D perhaps matching TRBD2 (5 bases). This CDR3 is built from 11 residues. V gave up 5 bases and J gave up 3 bases, with 8 bases separating them. From germline, CDR1 is DFQATT and CDR2 SNEGSKA (reference sequence). The CDR3 reads CSALRDYEQYF. The DNA for the CDR3 is TGCAGTGCTCTTCGGGACTACGAGCAGTACTTC.

This clonotype has a count of ten or more. The V gene is TRBV11-2, the J gene TRBJ2-1; TRBD1 matches at 7 bases. V trimming: 5 bases; J trimming: 4 bases; junction bases outside the gene matches: 2. CDR3 size: 13 residues. Germline loops: CDR1 SGHAT, CDR2 FQNNGV. As DNA, the CDR3 is TGTGCCAGCAGCACGGACAGGTACAATGAGCAGTTCTTC. This encodes CASSTDRYNEQFF.

The CDR3 is CASSPDNEDTQYF. The CDR3 nucleotides are TGTGCCAGCAGCCCGGACAATGAGGATACGCAGTATTTT. The rearrangement links TRBV3-1 to TRBJ2-3; a weak D match, TRBD1 (5 bases). The ends were cut back, 4 bases at V and 6 bases at J, with 11 bases in the middle. The CDR3 sequence is 13 residues long. CDR1 LGHDT and CDR2 YNNKEL come from the germline V gene (reference sequence).

This clonotype was recorded a few times. The rearrangement links TRBV6-1 to TRBJ1-2; D is perhaps TRBD1 (5 bases). Germline V lookup: CDR1 MNHNS, CDR2 SASEGT. V was pared by 7 bases and J by 2 bases, with 11 bases between. There are 13 residues in the CDR3. Written as DNA, the CDR3 is TGTGCCAGCAAAAGAGGGGCAAACTATGGCTACACCTTC. Translating it yields CASKRGANYGYTF.

The V gene is TRBV9, the J gene TRBJ1-6; D unclear. V dropped 0 bases and J dropped 0 bases, with 4 bases sitting between them. The CDR3 has 15 amino acids. Germline lookup yields CDR1 SGDLS and CDR2 YYNGEE. The CDR3 coding sequence is TGTGCCAGCAGCGTAGCGAGCTCCTATAATTCACCCCTCCACTTT. Its protein is CASSVASSYNSPLHF.

This clonotype was counted between two and nine times. This chain connects TRBV3-1 to TRBJ2-1; 7 bases map to TRBD2. V trimming: 5 bases; J trimming: 4 bases; junction bases outside the gene matches: 8. This CDR3 region has 15 residues. Per germline, CDR1 LGHDT and CDR2 YNNKEL (reference sequence). DNA of the CDR3: TGTGCCAGCAGCTTTACTAGCGCCGGTTACAATGAGCAGTTCTTC. This gives the protein CASSFTSAGYNEQFF.

This clonotype was found a few times. The chain recombines TRBV12-3 or TRBV12-4 with TRBJ2-1, with D tentatively TRBD1 (6 bases). Trimming pared 7 bases from V and 3 bases from J, leaving 10 bases between. The CDR3 extends over 13 amino acids. DNA for the CDR3: TGTGCCAGCAACAGGGATTACTACAATGAGCAGTTCTTC. This sequence encodes CASNRDYYNEQFF.

The V gene is TRBV12-5, the J gene TRBJ2-3, with no clear D. The CDR3 is 15 residues long. The V end was cut by 3 bases, the J end by 1 base, with 11 bases between. The germline V gene encodes CDR1 LGHNT and CDR2 FRNRAP. CDR3 DNA: TGTGCTAGTGGTTTCCATAGTGGAGGCACAGATACGCAGTATTTT. Its translation is CASGFHSGGTDTQYF.

This clonotype was counted once. The V and J genes are TRBV20-1 and TRBJ2-3; D gene uncertain. The CDR3 sequence is 12 residues long. V shed 3 bases and J shed 4 bases, with 8 bases lying between them. The germline V gene encodes CDR1 DFQATT and CDR2 SNEGSKA (reference sequence). CDR3 DNA sequence: TGCAGTGCTAGCAGAGATCCAGATACGCAGTATTTT. It codes for CSASRDPDTQYF.

The sample holds a few counts of this clonotype. This chain connects TRBV7-9 to TRBJ2-5; D unresolved. Trimming left V 2 bases short and J 1 base short, with 14 bases between. Germline assignment: CDR1 SEHNR and CDR2 FQNEAQ (reference sequence). The CDR3 runs 16 residues. The CDR3 region is CASSLPGRIFQETQYF. The CDR3 DNA sequence: TGTGCCAGCAGCTTACCTGGACGGATTTTCCAAGAGACCCAGTACTTC.

This clonotype was observed a handful of times. This chain links TRBV7-8 with TRBJ2-5; D is perhaps TRBD2 (7 bases). The germline V gene has CDR1 SGHVS and CDR2 FQNEAQ. CDR3 size: 16 residues. Trimming removed 2 bases at V and 1 base at J, with 14 bases between. This chain's CDR3 is CASSLLGGAIQETQYF. CDR3 bases: TGTGCCAGCAGCTTATTGGGGGGGGCGATCCAAGAGACCCAGTACTTC.

The chain combines TRBV7-2 with TRBJ2-7, with 7 bases that match TRBD1. There are 15 residues in the CDR3. V lost 0 bases, J lost 1 base, and 3 bases stayed unmatched. From germline, CDR1 is SGHTA and CDR2 FQGNSA. The CDR3 protein is CASSLAGQPSYEQYF. The DNA of the CDR3 is TGTGCCAGCAGCTTAGCGGGACAGCCGTCCTACGAGCAGTACTTC.

This clonotype came up a few times. This rearrangement joins TRBV6-1 to TRBJ1-2, with 8 bases aligning to TRBD1. The CDR3 totals 12 residues. The germline V gene has CDR1 MNHNS and CDR2 SASEGT. Losses at the gene ends were 8 bases for V and 10 bases for J; bases not matched to a gene: 9. The DNA of the CDR3 is TGTGCCAGCGTCTGGGACAGGTCGGACTACACCTTC. This codes for CASVWDRSDYTF.

In its sample, this clonotype was seen a few times. This chain's CDR3 is CATTGTANTGELFF. In nucleotides, the CDR3 is TGTGCCACCACCGGGACAGCGAACACCGGGGAGCTGTTTTTT. The chain recombines TRBV24-1 with TRBJ2-2; 7 nucleotides align to TRBD1. This CDR3 contains 14 residues. V lost 8 bases, J lost 0 bases, and 2 bases stayed unmatched. CDR1 is KGHDR and CDR2 is SFDVKD in the germline V gene.

J is TRBJ2-7 and V is TRBV6-5; 11 bases match TRBD2. Germline V CDR1 and CDR2: MNHEY, SVGAGI. The CDR3 sequence is 15 residues long. Trimming at V came to 5 bases and at J to 2 bases, leaving 5 bases not matched to a gene. The CDR3 loop is CASSRLAGPPYEQYF. For the CDR3, the DNA is TGTGCCAGCAGTCGACTAGCGGGGCCCCCCTACGAGCAGTACTTC.

V is TRBV7-7 and J is TRBJ2-5; D gene uncertain. This CDR3 contains 14 residues. Looked up from germline, CDR1 is SSHAT and CDR2 is FNYEAQ (reference sequence). Trimming took off 5 bases at V and 4 bases at J, with 14 bases between the two ends. The chain's CDR3 is CASSLGPLRETQYF. CDR3 in DNA: TGTGCCAGCAGCCTCGGGCCTTTACGAGAGACCCAGTACTTC.

The V call is TRBV6-1, the J call TRBJ1-1; 9 nucleotides align to TRBD1. V was pared by 6 bases and J by 5 bases, with 10 bases of the junction left unmatched. The CDR3 loop spans 15 amino acids. The germline V gene encodes CDR1 MNHNS and CDR2 SASEGT. CDR3 in amino acids: CASRLLTGGVTEAFF. For the CDR3, the DNA is TGTGCCAGCAGGTTGTTGACAGGGGGGGTGACTGAAGCTTTCTTT.